This is a list of T cell receptor beta chains from one sample in a study of CD8+ T cells in alopecia areata. Some clones are missing from TCRdb's copy, which holds only in-frame ones; the method was immunoSEQ multiplex PCR. The sample yields about 200,000 clones, roughly 50% seen once. The specimen was CD8+ T cells sorted from blood. The receptor source for this set is a human donor in good health. Each CDR3 is given with its conserved first and last residue. A D gene is named only where the DNA matches it firmly. The listing skips clone size in some rows; elsewhere it reads once, few, many or a size class.

v_gene,d_gene,abundance,len,j_gene,CDR3aa,CDR3nt
TRBV5-1,TRBD1,NA,16,TRBJ1-1,CASSLGTGPTKAEAFF,TGCGCCAGCAGCTTAGGGACAGGCCCAACAAAAGCTGAAGCTTTCTTT
TRBV30,NA,NA,14,TRBJ1-5,CAWSPGNSNQPQHF,TGTGCCTGGTCCCCGGGGAATAGCAATCAGCCCCAGCATTTT
TRBV29-1,NA,few,12,TRBJ1-2,CSGLFGSQGYTF,TGCAGCGGGCTATTCGGATCCCAGGGCTACACCTTC
TRBV29-1,NA,NA,12,TRBJ2-1,CSVEQGTNEQFF,TGCAGCGTTGAACAGGGGACCAATGAGCAGTTCTTC
TRBV7-9,NA,once,16,TRBJ2-7,CASSRTGQSLNNEQYF,TGTGCCAGCAGCCGAACCGGACAGTCCTTGAACAACGAGCAGTACTTC
TRBV7-6,NA,many,13,TRBJ1-1,CASRRAGGTEAFF,TGTGCCAGCAGACGGGCGGGGGGCACTGAAGCTTTCTTT
TRBV9,NA,NA,13,TRBJ1-1,CASSPQSNTEAFF,TGTGCCAGCAGCCCGCAGTCGAACACTGAAGCTTTCTTT
TRBV9,TRBD2,NA,15,TRBJ2-1,CASSVLAGGYNEQFF,TGTGCCAGCAGCGTTCTTGCGGGGGGGTACAATGAGCAGTTCTTC
TRBV11-2,NA,NA,12,TRBJ1-6,CASSLVNSPLHF,TGTGCCAGCAGCTTAGTAAACTCACCCCTCCACTTT
TRBV13,NA,NA,14,TRBJ2-1,CASSLGGSYNEQFF,TGTGCCAGCAGCTTAGGCGGGTCCTACAATGAGCAGTTCTTC
TRBV29-1,TRBD2,NA,16,TRBJ2-3,CSTRGASGGGTDTQYF,TGCAGCACCCGCGGGGCTAGCGGGGGAGGTACAGATACGCAGTATTTT
TRBV7-9,NA,NA,13,TRBJ2-5,CASSSILQETQYF,TGTGCCAGCAGCTCCATTTTGCAAGAGACCCAGTACTTC
TRBV6-5,TRBD1,NA,14,TRBJ2-7,CASSWGTGGYEQYF,TGTGCCAGCAGTTGGGGGACAGGGGGCTACGAGCAGTACTTC
TRBV29-1,NA,NA,13,TRBJ2-1,CSVPAMGYNEQFF,TGCAGCGTCCCTGCAATGGGGTACAATGAGCAGTTCTTC
TRBV27,TRBD1,few,18,TRBJ2-5,CASSRTLGARGPWETQYF,TGTGCCAGCAGTAGGACCCTTGGGGCCAGGGGGCCTTGGGAGACCCAGTACTTC
TRBV19,NA,NA,14,TRBJ2-5,CASSPSIRQETQYF,TGTGCCAGTAGTCCCTCGATCCGCCAAGAGACCCAGTACTTC
TRBV9,NA,NA,14,TRBJ2-3,CASSAAPRTDTQYF,TGTGCCAGCAGCGCGGCCCCGCGCACAGATACGCAGTATTTT
TRBV29-1,NA,NA,11,TRBJ2-5,CSVQDQETQYF,TGCAGCGTGCAGGACCAAGAGACCCAGTACTTC
TRBV30,NA,NA,13,TRBJ1-5,CAWSPVSNQPQHF,TGTGCCTGGAGTCCGGTGAGCAATCAGCCCCAGCATTTT
TRBV2,TRBD1,NA,15,TRBJ2-7,CASANPGQGAYEQYF,TGTGCCAGCGCGAATCCGGGACAGGGGGCCTACGAGCAGTACTTC
TRBV30,NA,NA,13,TRBJ1-1,CAWSYTVNTEAFF,TGTGCCTGGAGTTACACAGTGAACACTGAAGCTTTCTTT
TRBV6-1,NA,NA,19,TRBJ2-1,CASSDLQGEAGSRYNEQFF,TGTGCCAGCAGTGACCTACAGGGAGAAGCGGGGAGTAGGTACAATGAGCAGTTCTTC
TRBV7-2,NA,few,13,TRBJ2-3,CASSGASTDTQYF,TGTGCCAGCAGCGGGGCTAGCACAGATACGCAGTATTTT
TRBV5-1,NA,NA,15,TRBJ1-4,CASSASQAVDEKLFF,TGCGCCAGCAGCGCCTCACAGGCGGTGGATGAAAAACTGTTTTTT
TRBV9,NA,NA,15,TRBJ2-7,CASSVGGGLAYEQYF,TGTGCCAGCAGCGTAGGAGGGGGTCTTGCCTACGAGCAGTACTTC
TRBV5-1,NA,NA,12,TRBJ2-5,CASSFEVETQYF,TGCGCCAGCAGCTTCGAGGTGGAGACCCAGTACTTC
TRBV7-9,TRBD1,NA,15,TRBJ2-5,CASSSAQGYQETQYF,TGTGCCAGCAGCTCAGCACAGGGGTACCAAGAGACCCAGTACTTC
TRBV29-1,NA,NA,14,TRBJ2-2,CSVPGGSNTGELFF,TGCAGCGTTCCCGGCGGGTCGAACACCGGGGAGCTGTTTTTT
TRBV4-1,TRBD1,NA,16,TRBJ2-7,CASSQDRDRGPYEQYF,TGCGCCAGCAGCCAAGACCGGGACAGGGGGCCCTACGAGCAGTACTTC
TRBV5-6,NA,NA,15,TRBJ1-1,CASSLVGSMNTEAFF,TGTGCCAGCAGCTTGGTGGGGAGCATGAACACTGAAGCTTTCTTT
TRBV29-1,NA,few,15,TRBJ2-2,CSVEGDDRNTGELFF,TGCAGCGTTGAAGGGGACGACAGGAACACCGGGGAGCTGTTTTTT
TRBV27,NA,NA,13,TRBJ2-5,CASSFGPWETQYF,TGTGCCAGCAGTTTCGGGCCGTGGGAGACCCAGTACTTC
TRBV29-1,TRBD1,NA,14,TRBJ1-2,CSVEAPGQEYGYTF,TGCAGCGTTGAAGCCCCGGGACAGGAATATGGCTACACCTTC
TRBV7-6,TRBD1,NA,16,TRBJ1-1,CASSLPTGGPNTEAFF,TGTGCCAGCAGCTTACCAACAGGGGGACCGAACACTGAAGCTTTCTTT